This record concerns one TCR beta chain sequence. Its antigen is currently unknown. The data belong to a study of T cell repertoires in cytomegalovirus infection. Overall study context: CMV infection plus the matching HLA type was flagged by public TCR beta signatures.

TCRdb called the reads again in MiXCR, with one record for every CDR3 protein. The table includes just over 300,000 distinct CDR3 sequences, under 20% detected once. Germline CDR1 reads SEHNR; CDR2 reads FQNEAQ (reference sequence). The CDR3 runs to 14 residues. Trimming pared 1 base from V and 8 bases from J, leaving 12 bases between. Study-level results: CMV-specific TCR beta clonotypes restricted by HLA-C dominated the ex vivo response. Frequencies of public TCR beta families were cumulated, and this identified carriers of CMV plus the relevant HLA.

The V and J genes are TRBV7-9 and TRBJ2-4, with a weak D call TRBD1 (6 bases). The sequencing input was PBMCs. This TCR came from a human donor in good health (CMV status not recorded). Some clones in this sample may be carry-over from other donors' samples. The CDR3 DNA reads TGTGCCAGCAGCTTAGTCGCAGGGGACGACATTCAGTACTTC. Translation gives CASSLVAGDDIQYF.